The present entry profiles one T cell receptor beta chain with its context. The antigen remains unidentified. The source of the sample is a study of T cell responses to AZD1222 COVID-19 vaccine. General study points: AZD1222 recipients seropositive at baseline numbered only 5 to 7.

Method: immunoSEQ multiplex PCR; TCRdb's copy keeps in-frame clones and lacks some. The repertoire includes tens of thousands of clones, roughly nine tenths of them detected once, and about 3% sits in the top ten. The germline CDR1 and CDR2 sequences are SGDLS and YYNGEE. Trimming left V 2 bases short and J 3 bases short, with 12 bases between. This CDR3 contains 14 residues. Specimen: peripheral blood, collected on day 0 of AZD1222 vaccination. This clonotype was sampled from an adult in good health. The V gene is TRBV9, the J gene TRBJ2-7; weak D call: TRBD1 (6 bases). Here the CDR3 reads CASSVAGANYEQYF. In nucleotides, the CDR3 is TGTGCCAGCAGCGTCGCAGGGGCTAACTACGAGCAGTACTTC. Full variable domain (missing parts from reference TRBV9 and TRBJ2-7): DSGVTQTPKHLITATGQRVTLRCSPRSGDLSVYWYQQSLDQGLQFLIQYYNGEERAKGNILERFSAQQFPDLHSELNLSSLELGDSALYFCASSVAGANYEQYFGPGTRLTVT.